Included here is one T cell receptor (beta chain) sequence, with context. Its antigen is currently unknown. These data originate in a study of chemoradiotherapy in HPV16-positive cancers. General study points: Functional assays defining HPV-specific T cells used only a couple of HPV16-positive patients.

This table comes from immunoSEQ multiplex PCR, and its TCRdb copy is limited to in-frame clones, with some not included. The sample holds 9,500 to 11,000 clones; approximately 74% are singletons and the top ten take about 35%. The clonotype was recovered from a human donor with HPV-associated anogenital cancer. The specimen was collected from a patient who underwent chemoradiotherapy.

CDR3 residues: CASSPEWGGDTEAFF. In nucleotides, the CDR3 is TGTGCCAGCAGCCCGGAGTGGGGGGGAGACACTGAAGCTTTCTTT. The rearrangement joins TRBV7-8 to TRBJ1-1, with D maybe TRBD1 (5 bases). Germline-derived CDR1 and CDR2 are SGHVS and FQNEAQ. The V gene lost 5 bases and the J gene lost 3 bases, with 16 bases spanning the gap. The CDR3 is made up of 15 amino acids. The whole variable domain, filled in from reference TRBV7-8 and TRBJ1-1, reads GAGVSQSPRYKVAKRGQDVALRCDPISGHVSLFWYQQALGQGPEFLTYFQNEAQLDKSGLPSDRFFAERPEGSVSTLKIQRTQQEDSAVYLCASSPEWGGDTEAFFGQGTRLTVV.